This is a list of T cell receptor beta chains from one sample in a study of graft-versus-host responses after intestinal transplantation. Libraries were prepared by immunoSEQ multiplex PCR; TCRdb keeps only in-frame clonotypes and omits some of them. Here the sample spans 25,000 or so clones, roughly nine tenths being singletons. Sequenced material: PBMCs, taken around 40 days after intestinal transplant. The receptor source for this set is a human patient who received an intestinal transplant, so some T cells may come from the graft donor. Both conserved end residues are part of each CDR3. Fields, in order: J gene, clone size, V gene, D gene, CDR3 DNA, CDR3 protein. A D gene is named only where the DNA matches it firmly. Size is stated for part of the rows, as once, few or many counts, or as a class when the clone is expanded.

J: TRBJ2-1; size: .; V: TRBV4-1; D: TRBD2; DNA: TGCGCCAGCAAGTCTTGGACTAGCGGGAGTGCTGAGCAGTTCTTC; CDR3: CASKSWTSGSAEQFF
J: TRBJ2-7; size: .; V: TRBV6-5; D: .; DNA: TGTGCCAGCAGTTACTTAGGACAGTCCTACGAGCAGTACTTC; CDR3: CASSYLGQSYEQYF
J: TRBJ2-7; size: .; V: TRBV15; D: TRBD2; DNA: TGTGCCACCAGCAGAGCGAGGGAGGGGATTTACGAGCAGTACTTC; CDR3: CATSRAREGIYEQYF
J: TRBJ2-3; size: .; V: TRBV11-2; D: TRBD2; DNA: TGTGCCAGCAGCTTGGGCGGGAGGGAGTTAAATACGCAGTATTTT; CDR3: CASSLGGRELNTQYF
J: TRBJ2-6; size: .; V: TRBV11-1; D: .; DNA: TGTGCCAGCAGCTTAACGGCTGGGGCCAACGTCCTGACTTTC; CDR3: CASSLTAGANVLTF
J: TRBJ2-1; size: .; V: TRBV27; D: .; DNA: TGTGCCAGCAGTCTATACCTCCACGGCATGCAGTTCTTC; CDR3: CASSLYLHGMQFF
J: TRBJ2-7; size: .; V: TRBV4-1; D: .; DNA: TGCGCCAGCAGCCAAGCTCACTACGAGCAGTACTTC; CDR3: CASSQAHYEQYF
J: TRBJ2-1; size: .; V: TRBV11-1; D: .; DNA: TGTGCCAGCAGCTTAGTTGGGGGAAGCGATGAGCAGTTCTTC; CDR3: CASSLVGGSDEQFF
J: TRBJ2-1; size: .; V: TRBV2; D: TRBD1; DNA: TGTGCCAGCAGTGATTTGACAGGGGGCTCCTACAATGAGCAGTTCTTC; CDR3: CASSDLTGGSYNEQFF
J: TRBJ2-2; size: .; V: TRBV27; D: TRBD1; DNA: TGTGCCAGCAGTCTTTTGACAGGGGACACCGGGGAGCTGTTTTTT; CDR3: CASSLLTGDTGELFF
J: TRBJ2-3; size: .; V: TRBV9; D: TRBD2; DNA: TGTGCCAGCAGCGTAGAGGTTACTAGCGGATCTAGCACAGATACGCAGTATTTT; CDR3: CASSVEVTSGSSTDTQYF
J: TRBJ1-5; size: .; V: TRBV16; D: TRBD1; DNA: TGTGCCAGCAGCCAATATCGGGCAGGGGGGGGTCAGCCCCAGCATTTT; CDR3: CASSQYRAGGGQPQHF
J: TRBJ2-7; size: .; V: TRBV27; D: .; DNA: TGTGCCAGCAGTCCGGTGGGCTGGGGCTACGAGCAGTACTTC; CDR3: CASSPVGWGYEQYF
J: TRBJ2-1; size: .; V: TRBV4-2; D: TRBD2; DNA: TGTGCCAGCAGCCAAGAGGATAGCGGGCGAAACAATGAGCAGTTCTTC; CDR3: CASSQEDSGRNNEQFF
J: TRBJ1-4; size: .; V: TRBV28; D: .; DNA: TGTGCCAGCAGTTCCCCCGGTTTACAGGTCAATGAAAAACTGTTTTTT; CDR3: CASSSPGLQVNEKLFF
J: TRBJ1-1; size: .; V: TRBV5-1; D: TRBD1; DNA: TGCGCCAGCAGCTTGGAGGGGGCGCATCTGAACACTGAAGCTTTCTTT; CDR3: CASSLEGAHLNTEAFF
J: TRBJ2-1; size: .; V: TRBV29-1; D: .; DNA: TGCAGCGTCTTTTTGACAGGTTACAATGAGCAGTTCTTC; CDR3: CSVFLTGYNEQFF
J: TRBJ1-5; size: .; V: TRBV27; D: .; DNA: TGTGCCAGCAGTTTATTACAAAGCAATCAGCCCCAGCATTTT; CDR3: CASSLLQSNQPQHF
J: TRBJ1-3; size: .; V: TRBV5-4; D: .; DNA: TGTGCCAGCAGCCAAGATCCAACGGAGGTCTCTGGAAACACCATATATTTT; CDR3: CASSQDPTEVSGNTIYF
J: TRBJ2-1; size: .; V: TRBV13; D: TRBD2; DNA: TGTGCCAGCAGCTTAGGGGGGACTAGCGGGAGGCTCTACAATGAGCAGTTCTTC; CDR3: CASSLGGTSGRLYNEQFF
J: TRBJ2-7; size: .; V: TRBV7-9; D: .; DNA: TGTGCCAGCAGCGGTCGGTGGGGACTCGAGCAGTACTTC; CDR3: CASSGRWGLEQYF
J: TRBJ2-7; size: once; V: TRBV27; D: .; DNA: TGTGCCAGCAGTTTTACGGCCCCCGCCTACGAGCAGTACTTC; CDR3: CASSFTAPAYEQYF